The next 21 T cell receptor beta chains were all read from a single sample in a study of blood T cell repertoires in COVID-19 (dated by TCRdb to the early 2020s). Library preparation employed the immunoSEQ multiplex PCR assay. Here the immuneACCESS table is served through TCRdb, limited to in-frame sequences with V and J called. Missing clones are a known gap in these copies; in checked studies unresolved V genes cover under half, and the rest lacks a known reason. The sample data list around 230,000 clones, and around 85% of these were observed just once. Roughly 8% of the sample rests with the top ten. What was sequenced was peripheral blood. Every receptor here comes from a woman at least 80 years old with acute or convalescent COVID-19.

The J gene is TRBJ2-1, the V gene TRBV7-2, with a weak D call TRBD2 (5 bases). The CDR3 runs to 16 residues. Deletions cut 5 bases from V and 7 bases from J, with 21 bases between. The germline V gene has CDR1 SGHTA and CDR2 FQGNSA. CDR3 coding DNA: TGTGCCAGCAGCCCGATAGCGAGGGTGGGGTCGAATGAGCAGTTCTTC. Its protein product is CASSPIARVGSNEQFF.

The chain employs TRBV5-4 and TRBJ2-6, with 7 bases fitting TRBD2. The germline gives CDR1 SGHNT, CDR2 YYREEE (reference sequence). The CDR3 contains 17 residues. Germline trimming cut 4 bases from V and 2 bases from J; bases unmatched to any gene: 9. The CDR3 DNA follows: TGTGCCAGCAGCACCCACGTTGGGGGGGCTGGGGCCAACGTCCTGACTTTC. Protein: CASSTHVGGAGANVLTF.

The chain is built from TRBV25-1 and TRBJ2-1; a possible D gene is TRBD1 (5 bases). The CDR3 covers 14 residues. Germline V lookup: CDR1 MGHDK, CDR2 SYGVNS. V lost 1 base and J 7 bases, leaving 11 bases between the germline ends. CDR3 sequence (DNA): TGTGCCAGCAGTGAATGGGGCAGGCGAAATGAGCAGTTCTTC. It codes for CASSEWGRRNEQFF.

The chain joins TRBV19 to TRBJ1-1; D unresolved. This CDR3 spans 14 amino acids. V was cut by 3 bases and J by 1 base, with 9 bases left in between. Germline values: CDR1 LNHDA, CDR2 SQIVND (reference sequence). CDR3 sequence reads: CASSISTANTEAFF. As DNA, the CDR3 is TGTGCCAGTAGTATTTCCACAGCGAACACTGAAGCTTTCTTT.

The rearrangement uses TRBV9 and TRBJ2-1; 12 bases are shared with TRBD2. Per germline, CDR1 SGDLS and CDR2 YYNGEE. V dropped 4 bases and J dropped 7; count of bases not matched to a gene: 6. CDR3 length equals 15 residues. The CDR3 reads CASSPSSGRGNEQFF. CDR3 DNA: TGTGCCAGCAGCCCCTCTAGCGGGAGGGGTAATGAGCAGTTCTTC.

This sequence joins TRBV5-1 and TRBJ1-1; a weak D match, TRBD1 (5 bases). CDR1 is SGHRS, CDR2 YFSETQ, per germline. The CDR3 has 16 residues. The ends were cut back, 0 bases at V and 1 base at J, with 13 bases in the middle. The CDR3, as DNA: TGCGCCAGCAGCTTGGCCAGTGGAGGGGCGAACACTGAAGCTTTCTTT. The encoded protein is CASSLASGGANTEAFF. Full variable domain (remainder filled in from reference TRBV5-1 and TRBJ1-1): KAGVTQTPRYLIKTRGQQVTLSCSPISGHRSVSWYQQTPGQGLQFLFEYFSETQRNKGNFPGRFSGRQFSNSRSEMNVSTLELGDSALYLCASSLASGGANTEAFFGQGTRLTVV.

The gene calls are TRBV28 and TRBJ2-3; 8 bases map to TRBD2. Germline trimming cut 3 bases from V and 5 bases from J; bases unmatched to any gene: 1. The CDR3 length is 13 residues. Germline values: CDR1 MDHEN, CDR2 SYDVKM. Written as DNA, the CDR3 is TGTGCCAGCAGTTTCGGGGGGGTAGATACGCAGTATTTT. Protein sequence: CASSFGGVDTQYF.

A remark on this clone: This same CDR3 is encoded by further DNA sequences in the sample. The chain links TRBV6-5 to TRBJ1-2; 8 bases are shared with TRBD1. V shed 6 bases, J shed 8 bases, and the junction held 5 bases outside the gene matches. The CDR3 totals 12 residues. CDR1 is MNHEY, CDR2 SVGAGI, per germline. The CDR3 DNA reads as TGTGCCAGCAGGGGGACAGGCGGAGGCTACACCTTC. Translated: CASRGTGGGYTF.

This chain links TRBV5-1 with TRBJ2-3; TRBD2 matches at 16 bases. Trimming took 3 bases from V and 4 from J; bases not matched to a gene: 2. This CDR3 contains 16 residues. Germline lookup yields CDR1 SGHRS and CDR2 YFSETQ. Here the CDR3 DNA reads TGCGCCAGCAGCTCCGGGACTAGCGGGGGGGCAGATACGCAGTATTTT. Its translation: CASSSGTSGGADTQYF.

This chain joins TRBV3-1 (or the pseudogene TRBV3-2) and TRBJ1-2; D uncertain. The CDR3 consists of 14 residues. Trimming left V 4 bases short and J 2 bases short, with 11 bases between. Germline V gene sequence: CDR1 LGHDT, CDR2 YNNKEL (reference sequence). CDR3 protein: CASSLLSVNYGYTF. CDR3 sequence (DNA): TGTGCCAGCAGCCTATTAAGCGTAAACTATGGCTACACCTTC.

This sequence joins TRBV19 and TRBJ2-7; the D gene is possibly TRBD2 (7 bases). From germline, CDR1 is LNHDA and CDR2 SQIVND (reference sequence). The CDR3 has 17 residues. The V end was cut by 0 bases, the J end by 2 bases, with 17 bases between. CDR3 sequence reads: CASSIDRRGGVPYEQYF. CDR3 coding DNA: TGTGCCAGTAGTATAGACCGGAGGGGGGGAGTCCCCTACGAGCAGTACTTC.

This chain uses TRBV6-5 with TRBJ2-2, with 7 bases matching TRBD1. The CDR3 loop spans 15 amino acids. Germline V gene data show CDR1 as MNHEY and CDR2 as SVGAGI. V trimming: 5 bases; J trimming: 4 bases; junction bases outside the gene matches: 7. CDR3 residues: CASSLEDRVTGELFF. The CDR3, as DNA: TGTGCCAGCAGTCTCGAAGACAGGGTCACCGGGGAGCTGTTTTTT.

The rearrangement uses TRBV10-3 and TRBJ2-1; 9 bases line up with TRBD2. The ends lost 7 bases at V and 1 base at J; junction bases unmatched: 8. Germline loops: CDR1 ENHRY, CDR2 SYGVKD. The CDR3 length is 16 residues. CDR3 region: CAIKGGGGASYNEQFF. In DNA, the CDR3 is TGTGCCATCAAAGGTGGCGGGGGGGCTTCCTACAATGAGCAGTTCTTC.

The chain recombines TRBV5-1 with TRBJ2-6; the D gene is possibly TRBD2 (5 bases). V lost 6 bases to trimming and J lost 2 bases, with 12 bases between them. Germline V lookup: CDR1 SGHRS, CDR2 YFSETQ. This CDR3 has 15 amino acids. The CDR3 DNA is TGCGCCAGCAACGAGGGCGGTGCTGGGGCCAACGTCCTGACTTTC. Encoded protein: CASNEGGAGANVLTF.

The V and J genes are TRBV7-7 and TRBJ1-1; possible D gene TRBD1, 5 bases. Germline CDR1 is SSHAT and CDR2 is FNYEAQ (reference sequence). V was trimmed by 2 bases and J by 5 bases, leaving 9 bases between them. The CDR3 has 13 amino acids. The CDR3 DNA sequence: TGTGCCAGCAGCTTAATGGGGGGTACTGAAGCTTTCTTT. As protein: CASSLMGGTEAFF.

The chain joins TRBV28 to TRBJ1-1, with D maybe TRBD1 (5 bases). The CDR3 is 14 amino acids. Germline V gene lookup returns CDR1 MDHEN and CDR2 SYDVKM. The ends were cut back, 7 bases at V and 5 bases at J, with 17 bases in the middle. CDR3 nucleotide sequence: TGTGCCAGCACTCGCCCTGGGGGGAGGACTGAAGCTTTCTTT. It is translated as CASTRPGGRTEAFF.

The chain uses TRBV19 and TRBJ1-5; the D is unclear. Germline values: CDR1 LNHDA, CDR2 SQIVND (reference sequence). With 1 base removed from V and 1 base from J, the gap between germline ends came to 8 bases. The CDR3 spans 15 residues. The CDR3: CASSIGRRSNQPQHF. CDR3 nucleotide sequence: TGTGCCAGTAGTATAGGTCGCAGAAGCAATCAGCCCCAGCATTTT.

CDR3 loop: CASSRDTRNQPQHF. CDR3 sequence (DNA): TGTGCCAGCTCCAGAGACACCCGCAATCAGCCCCAGCATTTT. The chain is built from TRBV6-5 and TRBJ1-5; no reliable D call. This CDR3 is built from 14 residues. Germline CDR1 and CDR2: MNHEY and SVGAGI. The V and J ends lost 8 bases and 2 bases respectively, with 13 bases between them.

This clone has only a few counts. The identical CDR3 is also encoded by other nucleotide sequences in the sample. J is TRBJ2-5 and V is TRBV5-1; D is possibly TRBD1 (7 bases). Germline-derived CDR1 and CDR2 are SGHRS and YFSETQ. The CDR3 has 14 amino acids. Trimming cost V 0 bases and J 2 bases, with 8 bases left between them. The CDR3 DNA is TGCGCCAGCAGCTTGGCAGGGGGGCAAGAGACCCAGTACTTC. It yields the protein CASSLAGGQETQYF.

The chain uses TRBV27 and TRBJ1-5; D remains unclear. The V end was cut by 4 bases, the J end by 0 bases, with 7 bases between. In germline, CDR1 is MNHEY, CDR2 SMNVEV (reference sequence). The CDR3 sequence is 14 residues long. CDR3 sequence: CASSSGISNQPQHF. In DNA form, the CDR3 reads TGTGCCAGCAGTTCGGGAATTAGCAATCAGCCCCAGCATTTT.

This rearrangement joins TRBV24-1 to TRBJ2-1, with TRBD2 matching over 11 bases. Germline CDR1 is KGHDR and CDR2 is SFDVKD. This CDR3 has 14 amino acids. The V gene end was trimmed by 5 bases and the J gene end by 9 bases; junction bases not matched to a gene: 5. The CDR3 region is CATSAVLAGGEQFF. The CDR3 region has the DNA TGTGCCACCAGTGCCGTCCTAGCGGGAGGTGAGCAGTTCTTC.